This T cell receptor beta chain was identified in a study of T cells in Graves' hyperthyroidism and ophthalmopathy. Overall study results and limits: Most thyroid clonotypes expanded above 0.001 appeared in blood too. A model using 13 V-J features told ophthalmopathy apart from stable hyperthyroidism.

This clonotype was seen ten or more times. What it binds is unknown. Uncontrolled infection, other autoimmune disease, pregnancy or lactation led to exclusion. In making diagnoses, clinical symptoms, serum thyroxine and TRAb, thyroid ultrasound and orbital computed tomography were all used. Amplification of TCR beta CDR3 regions was performed using RNA transcripts as template. Using the HTBI primer set, a first-round RT-PCR was run on the TCR CDR3. TCRdb redid the calling of the multiplex PCR reads with MiXCR, one entry per CDR3 protein. The sample includes approximately 500,000 distinct CDR3 sequences, 46% seen only once; the top ten take about 8%. The sequence was collected from a woman in her late teens or twenties with Graves' hyperthyroidism. Sequencing used peripheral blood or thyroid tissue (not recorded which).

For the CDR3, the DNA is TGTGCCAGCAGCTTAGTGGTCAGGGACACTGAAGCTTTCTTT. It translates to CASSLVVRDTEAFF. J is TRBJ1-1 and V is TRBV7-9, with D possibly TRBD1 on 5 matching bases. CDR1 and CDR2 from the germline V gene are SEHNR and FQNEAQ (reference sequence). V shed 1 base and J shed 3 bases, with 9 bases lying between them. This CDR3 is built from 14 residues. Supplemented by reference TRBV7-9 and TRBJ1-1, the full variable domain reads DTGVSQNPRHKITKRGQNVTFRCDPISEHNRLYWYRQTLGQGPEFLTYFQNEAQLEKSRLLSDRFSAERPKGSFSTLEIQRTEQGDSAMYLCASSLVVRDTEAFFGQGTRLTVV.